Described below is a single T cell receptor beta chain sequence and its context. Other DNA sequences of this sample code for an identical CDR3. In the original workflow: Reference gene primer amplification yielded estimated nucleated cell counts. Assay used: immunoSEQ multiplex PCR; TCRdb lists only in-frame clones, some missing. V and J calls and clone size are copied from that table; D and trimming were computed from the DNA. The sample has some 410,000 clones, approximately 88% seen once; the top ten hold 0.95% to 1%. This sample stems from a study of blood T cell repertoires in COVID-19. The length of the CDR3 is 13 residues. V dropped 5 bases and J dropped 6; count of bases not matched to a gene: 4. Germline V lookup: CDR1 MNHEY, CDR2 SVGAGI.

This receptor was identified in a woman aged 25 to 45 with acute COVID-19. Sequencing was carried out using PBMCs or T cells enriched from blood (not recorded which). V gene TRBV6-5 combines with J gene TRBJ1-5; 7 bases agree with TRBD1. CDR3 residues: CASSRQGGQPQHF. DNA of the CDR3: TGTGCCAGCAGTAGACAGGGAGGTCAGCCCCAGCATTTT.